In its sample, the clone carrying this TCR beta chain ranks as medium-sized. Its specificity is not known. The size of this beta chain means little, since it is a stray read in a library made for alpha chains. This specimen comes from a study of spatial heterogeneity in lung cancer. Study results and caveats: Expanded intratumoral alpha and beta TCR counts tracked tumor mutation counts.

MiXCR was run by TCRdb on the 5' RACE reads, yielding one entry per CDR3 protein. The sample lists about 3,600 distinct CDR3 sequences; around a tenth were seen once. Specified time point: sample taken at primary tumor resection. CDR3 size: 17 residues. Germline V gene data show CDR1 as SGHTA and CDR2 as FQGNSA. Trimming at V came to 4 bases and at J to 2 bases, leaving 12 bases not matched to a gene. The TCR originated in a male donor with early-stage non-small cell lung cancer. J is TRBJ2-3 and V is TRBV7-2, with 7 bases fitting TRBD2. This specimen was lung tumor tissue, taken at surgery. The CDR3 sequence is CASSSQRSGWSTDTQYF. CDR3 DNA sequence: TGTGCCAGCAGCTCCCAACGTAGCGGGTGGTCCACAGATACGCAGTATTTT.